The 8 T cell receptor beta chains below all came from one sample that was sequenced in a study of cytomegalovirus exposure and HLA in healthy donors. PCR was performed using 60 Vbeta and 13 Jbeta primers. Repertoires were generated with immunoSEQ multiplex PCR, while TCRdb's copy carries only in-frame clones and drops some. The sample holds about 190,000 clones, roughly 83% seen once. Sequencing used PBMCs. The receptors here all came from a woman aged 45 to 65 in good health and CMV-seronegative.

The rearrangement links TRBV2 to TRBJ2-5; 8 nucleotides match TRBD1. The CDR3 has 15 amino acids. Trimming cost V 5 bases and J 6 bases; bases outside gene matches: 11. Germline CDR1 is SNHLY and CDR2 is FYNNEI. CDR3 in DNA: TGTGCCAGCAGTAGCGACAGGGGATCTTTGCAGACCCAGTACTTC. It is translated as CASSSDRGSLQTQYF.

This rearrangement joins TRBV27 to TRBJ1-2; D might be TRBD1 (5 bases). V gave up 1 base and J gave up 5 bases, with 8 bases separating them. Germline values: CDR1 MNHEY, CDR2 SMNVEV (reference sequence). The CDR3 has 13 residues. The CDR3 region has the DNA TGTGCCAGCAGTTTATATAGGGGATATGGCTACACCTTC. It is translated as CASSLYRGYGYTF.

The V gene is TRBV18, the J gene TRBJ1-3, with 11 nucleotides matching TRBD1. The J segment lost 3 bases and the V segment lost 7 bases, leaving 5 bases of the junction unmatched. The CDR3 runs to 15 residues. Germline V CDR1 and CDR2: KGHSH, LQKENI. The CDR3, as DNA: TGTGCCAGCTACGGACAGGGGGCGGATGGAAACACCATATATTTT. It encodes CASYGQGADGNTIYF.

The V call is TRBV13, the J call TRBJ2-5, with D possibly matching TRBD1 (5 bases). The CDR3 has 15 residues. Trimming shortened V by 5 bases and J by 4 bases, and 17 bases separated the two germline ends. The germline gives CDR1 PRHDT, CDR2 FYEKMQ (reference sequence). This chain's CDR3 is CASSTRQFGLETQYF. In nucleotides, the CDR3 is TGTGCCAGCAGCACCCGACAGTTCGGGTTAGAGACCCAGTACTTC.

The chain joins TRBV9 to TRBJ2-3; 7 bases match TRBD2. The CDR3 has 18 residues. Losses at the gene ends were 1 base for V and 2 bases for J; bases not matched to a gene: 13. Germline-derived CDR1 and CDR2 are SGDLS and YYNGEE. The CDR3 sequence is CASSVQARTRMHTDTQYF. The CDR3, as DNA: TGTGCCAGCAGCGTACAGGCCCGGACTAGGATGCACACAGATACGCAGTATTTT.

The chain is built from TRBV19 and TRBJ2-5; TRBD2 matches 9 bases. The CDR3 is 15 amino acids. Germline lookup yields CDR1 LNHDA and CDR2 SQIVND (reference sequence). Germline trimming cut 5 bases from V and 3 bases from J; bases unmatched to any gene: 7. CDR3 DNA: TGTGCCAGTAGTGGAAGGACTAGCGTGAAAGAGACCCAGTACTTC. Its protein is CASSGRTSVKETQYF.

V and J are TRBV18 and TRBJ2-1, with D unclear. V gave up 6 bases and J gave up 0 bases, with 12 bases separating them. The CDR3 is 15 amino acids. Germline CDR1 is KGHSH and CDR2 is LQKENI. CDR3 in DNA: TGTGCCAGCTCCGGTATGGTAGCCTCCTACAATGAGCAGTTCTTC. It yields the protein CASSGMVASYNEQFF.

This clone appeared a few times. The chain employs TRBV2 and TRBJ1-2; 8 nucleotides match TRBD1. CDR1 is SNHLY and CDR2 is FYNNEI in the germline V gene. The J segment lost 6 bases and the V segment lost 3 bases, leaving 0 bases of the junction unmatched. The CDR3 loop spans 12 amino acids. The CDR3 here is CASSEGQDGYTF. The CDR3 DNA is TGTGCCAGCAGTGAGGGACAGGATGGCTACACCTTC.